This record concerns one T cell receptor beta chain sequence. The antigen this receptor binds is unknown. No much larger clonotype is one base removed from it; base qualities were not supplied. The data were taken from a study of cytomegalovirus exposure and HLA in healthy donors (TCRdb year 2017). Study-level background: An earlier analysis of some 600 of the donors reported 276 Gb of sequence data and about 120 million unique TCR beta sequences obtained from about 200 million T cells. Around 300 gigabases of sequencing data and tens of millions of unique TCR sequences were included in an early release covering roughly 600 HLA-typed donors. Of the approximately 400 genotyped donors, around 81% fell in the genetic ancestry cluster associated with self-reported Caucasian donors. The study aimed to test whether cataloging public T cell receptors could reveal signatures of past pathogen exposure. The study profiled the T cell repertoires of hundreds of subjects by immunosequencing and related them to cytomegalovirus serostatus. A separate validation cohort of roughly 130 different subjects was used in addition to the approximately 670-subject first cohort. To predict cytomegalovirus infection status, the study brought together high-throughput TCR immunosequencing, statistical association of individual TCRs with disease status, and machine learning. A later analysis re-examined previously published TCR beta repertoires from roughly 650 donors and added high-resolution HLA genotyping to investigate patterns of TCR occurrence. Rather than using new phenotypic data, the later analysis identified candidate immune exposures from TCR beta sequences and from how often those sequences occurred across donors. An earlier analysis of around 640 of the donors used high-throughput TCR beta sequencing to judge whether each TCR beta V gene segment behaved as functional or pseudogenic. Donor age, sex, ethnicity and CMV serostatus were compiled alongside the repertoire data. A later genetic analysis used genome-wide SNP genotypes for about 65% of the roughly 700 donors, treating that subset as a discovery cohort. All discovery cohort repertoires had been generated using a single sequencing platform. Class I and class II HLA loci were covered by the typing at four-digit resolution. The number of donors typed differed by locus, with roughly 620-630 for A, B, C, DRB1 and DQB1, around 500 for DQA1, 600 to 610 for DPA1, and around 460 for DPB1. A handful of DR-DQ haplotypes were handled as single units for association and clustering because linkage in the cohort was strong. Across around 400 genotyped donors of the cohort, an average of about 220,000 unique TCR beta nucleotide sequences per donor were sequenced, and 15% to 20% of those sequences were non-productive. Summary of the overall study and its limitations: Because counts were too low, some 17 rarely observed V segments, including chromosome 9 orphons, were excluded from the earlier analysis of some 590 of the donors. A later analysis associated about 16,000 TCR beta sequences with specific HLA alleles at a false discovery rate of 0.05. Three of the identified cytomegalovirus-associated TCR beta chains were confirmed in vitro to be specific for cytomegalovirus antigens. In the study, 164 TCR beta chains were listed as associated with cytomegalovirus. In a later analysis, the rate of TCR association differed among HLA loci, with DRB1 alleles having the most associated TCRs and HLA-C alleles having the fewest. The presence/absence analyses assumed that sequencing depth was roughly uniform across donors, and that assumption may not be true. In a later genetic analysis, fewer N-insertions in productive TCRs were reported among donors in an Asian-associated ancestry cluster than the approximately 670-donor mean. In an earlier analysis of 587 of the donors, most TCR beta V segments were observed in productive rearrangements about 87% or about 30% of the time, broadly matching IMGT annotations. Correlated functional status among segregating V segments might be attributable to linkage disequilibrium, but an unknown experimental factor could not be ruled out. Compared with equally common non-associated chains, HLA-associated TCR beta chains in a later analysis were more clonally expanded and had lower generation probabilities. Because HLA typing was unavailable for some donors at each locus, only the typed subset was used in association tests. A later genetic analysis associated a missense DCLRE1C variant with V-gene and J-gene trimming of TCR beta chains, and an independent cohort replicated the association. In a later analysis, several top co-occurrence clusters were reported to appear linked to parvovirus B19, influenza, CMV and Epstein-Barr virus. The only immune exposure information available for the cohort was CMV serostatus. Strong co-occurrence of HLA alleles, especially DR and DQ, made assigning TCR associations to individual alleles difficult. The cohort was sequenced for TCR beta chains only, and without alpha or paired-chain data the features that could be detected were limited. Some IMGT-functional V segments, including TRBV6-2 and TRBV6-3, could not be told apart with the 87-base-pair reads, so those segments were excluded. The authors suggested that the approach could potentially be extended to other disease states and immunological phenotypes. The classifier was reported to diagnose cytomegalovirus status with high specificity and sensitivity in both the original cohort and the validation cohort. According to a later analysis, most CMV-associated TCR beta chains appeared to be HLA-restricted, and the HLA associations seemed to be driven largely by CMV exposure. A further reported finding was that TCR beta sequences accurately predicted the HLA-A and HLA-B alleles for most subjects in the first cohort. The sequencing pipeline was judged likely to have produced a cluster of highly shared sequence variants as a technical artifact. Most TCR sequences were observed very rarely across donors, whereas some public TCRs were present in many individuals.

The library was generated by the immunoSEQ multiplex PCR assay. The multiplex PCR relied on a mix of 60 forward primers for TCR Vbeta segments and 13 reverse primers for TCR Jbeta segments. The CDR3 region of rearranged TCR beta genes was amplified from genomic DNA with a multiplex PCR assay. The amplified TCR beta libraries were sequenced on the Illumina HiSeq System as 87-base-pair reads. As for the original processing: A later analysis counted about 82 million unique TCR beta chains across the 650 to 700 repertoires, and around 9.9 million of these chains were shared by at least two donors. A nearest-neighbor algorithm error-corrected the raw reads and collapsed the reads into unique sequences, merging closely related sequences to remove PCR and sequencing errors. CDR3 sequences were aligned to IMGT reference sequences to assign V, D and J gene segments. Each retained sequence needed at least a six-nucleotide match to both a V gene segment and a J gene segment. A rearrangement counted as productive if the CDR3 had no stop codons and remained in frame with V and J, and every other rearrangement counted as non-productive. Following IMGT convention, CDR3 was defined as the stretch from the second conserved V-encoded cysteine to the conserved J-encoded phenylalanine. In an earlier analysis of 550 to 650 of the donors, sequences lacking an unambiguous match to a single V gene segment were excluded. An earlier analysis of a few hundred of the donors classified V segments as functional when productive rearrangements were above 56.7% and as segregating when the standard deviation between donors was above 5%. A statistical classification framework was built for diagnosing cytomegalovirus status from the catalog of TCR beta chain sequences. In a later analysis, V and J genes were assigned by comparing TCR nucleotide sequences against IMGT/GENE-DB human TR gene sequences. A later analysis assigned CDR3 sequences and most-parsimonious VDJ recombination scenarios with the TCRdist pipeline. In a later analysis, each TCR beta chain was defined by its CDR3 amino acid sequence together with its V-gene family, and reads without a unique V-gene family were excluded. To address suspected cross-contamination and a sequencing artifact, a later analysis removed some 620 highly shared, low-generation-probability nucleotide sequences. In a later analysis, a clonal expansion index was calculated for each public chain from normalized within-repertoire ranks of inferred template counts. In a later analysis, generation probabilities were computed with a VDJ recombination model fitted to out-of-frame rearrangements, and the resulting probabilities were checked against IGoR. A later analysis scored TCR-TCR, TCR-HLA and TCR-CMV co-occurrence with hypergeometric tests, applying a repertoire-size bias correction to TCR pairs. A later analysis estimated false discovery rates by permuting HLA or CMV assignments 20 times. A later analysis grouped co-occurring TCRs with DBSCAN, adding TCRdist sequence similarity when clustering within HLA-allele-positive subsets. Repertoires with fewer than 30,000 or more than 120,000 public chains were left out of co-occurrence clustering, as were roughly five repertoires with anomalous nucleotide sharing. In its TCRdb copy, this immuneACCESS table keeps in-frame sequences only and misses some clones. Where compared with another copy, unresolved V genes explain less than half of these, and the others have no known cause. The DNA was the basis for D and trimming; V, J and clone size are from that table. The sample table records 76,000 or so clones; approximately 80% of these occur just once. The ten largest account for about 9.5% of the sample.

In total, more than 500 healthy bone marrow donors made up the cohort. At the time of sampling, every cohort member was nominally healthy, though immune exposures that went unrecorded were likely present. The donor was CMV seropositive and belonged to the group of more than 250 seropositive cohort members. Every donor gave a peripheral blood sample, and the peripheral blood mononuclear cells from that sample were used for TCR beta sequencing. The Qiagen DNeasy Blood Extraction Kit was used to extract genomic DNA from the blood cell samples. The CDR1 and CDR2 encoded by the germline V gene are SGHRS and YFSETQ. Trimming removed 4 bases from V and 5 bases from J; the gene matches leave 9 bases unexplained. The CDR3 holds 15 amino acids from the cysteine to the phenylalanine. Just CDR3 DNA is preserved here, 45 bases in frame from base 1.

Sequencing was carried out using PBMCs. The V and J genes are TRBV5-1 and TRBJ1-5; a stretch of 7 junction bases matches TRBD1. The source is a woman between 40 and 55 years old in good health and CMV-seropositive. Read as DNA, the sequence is TGCGCCAGCAGCATGACAGGGAAAGGGGATCAGCCCCAGCATTTT. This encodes CASSMTGKGDQPQHF.